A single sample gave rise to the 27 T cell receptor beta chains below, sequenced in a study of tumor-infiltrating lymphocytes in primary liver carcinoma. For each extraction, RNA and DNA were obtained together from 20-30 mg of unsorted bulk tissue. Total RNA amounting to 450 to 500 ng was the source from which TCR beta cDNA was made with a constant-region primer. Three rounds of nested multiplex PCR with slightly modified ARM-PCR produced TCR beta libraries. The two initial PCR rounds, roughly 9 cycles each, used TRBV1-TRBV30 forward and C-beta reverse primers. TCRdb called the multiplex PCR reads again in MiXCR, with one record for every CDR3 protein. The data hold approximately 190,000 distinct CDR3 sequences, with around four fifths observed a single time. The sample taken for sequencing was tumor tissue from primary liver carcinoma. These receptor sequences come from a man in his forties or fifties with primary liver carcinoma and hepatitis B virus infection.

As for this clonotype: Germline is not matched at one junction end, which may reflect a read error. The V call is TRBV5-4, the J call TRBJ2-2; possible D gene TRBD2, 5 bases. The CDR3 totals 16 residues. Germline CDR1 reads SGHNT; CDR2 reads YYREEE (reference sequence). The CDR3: CASSWPPGYNTGELLF. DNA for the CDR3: TGTGCCAGCAGCTGGCCCCCTGGTTATAACACCGGGGAGCTGCTTTTT.

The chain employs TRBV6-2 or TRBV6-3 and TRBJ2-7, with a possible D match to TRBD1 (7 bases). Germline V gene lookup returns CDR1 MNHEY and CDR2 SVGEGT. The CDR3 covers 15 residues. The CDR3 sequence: CVSGEGGGTSYEQYF. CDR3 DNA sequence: TGTGTCAGTGGGGAAGGGGGCGGGACCTCCTACGAGCAGTACTTC.

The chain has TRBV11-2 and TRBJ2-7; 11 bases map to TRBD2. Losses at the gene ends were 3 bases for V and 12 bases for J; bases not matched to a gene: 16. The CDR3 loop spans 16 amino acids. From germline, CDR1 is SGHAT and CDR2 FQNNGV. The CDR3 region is CASSLQTSGVSYERYF. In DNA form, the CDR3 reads TGTGCCAGCAGCTTGCAGACTAGCGGGGTCTCCTACGAACGGTACTTC.

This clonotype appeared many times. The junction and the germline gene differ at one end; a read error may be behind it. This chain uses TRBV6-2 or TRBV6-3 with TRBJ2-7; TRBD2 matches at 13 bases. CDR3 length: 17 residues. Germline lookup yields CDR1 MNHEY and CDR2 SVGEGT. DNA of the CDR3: TGTGCCAGCAGCCAGAGACCGGGACTAGCGGGGACCTACGCGCAGTACTTC. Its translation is CASSQRPGLAGTYAQYF.

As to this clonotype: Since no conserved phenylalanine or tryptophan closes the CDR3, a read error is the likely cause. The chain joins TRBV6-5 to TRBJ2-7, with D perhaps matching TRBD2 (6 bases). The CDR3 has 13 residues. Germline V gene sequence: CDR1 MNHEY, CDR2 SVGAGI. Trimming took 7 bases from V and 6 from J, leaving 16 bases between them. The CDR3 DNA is TGTGCCAGCATCGGACTATTTGGGGGCGAGCAGTACCTC. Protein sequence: CASIGLFGGEQYL.

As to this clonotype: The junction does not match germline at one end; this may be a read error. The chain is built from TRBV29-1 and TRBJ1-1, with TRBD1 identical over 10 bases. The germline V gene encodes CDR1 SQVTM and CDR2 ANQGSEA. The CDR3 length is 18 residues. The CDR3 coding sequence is TGCAGCGTTGATTTTGGGTACTGGGACAGGGGAAGTAACACTAAAGCTTTCTTT. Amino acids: CSVDFGYWDRGSNTKAFF.

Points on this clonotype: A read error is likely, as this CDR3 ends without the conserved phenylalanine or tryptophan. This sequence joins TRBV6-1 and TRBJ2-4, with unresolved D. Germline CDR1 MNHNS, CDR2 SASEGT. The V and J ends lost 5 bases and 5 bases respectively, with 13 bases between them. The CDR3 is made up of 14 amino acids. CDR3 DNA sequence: TGTGCCAGCAGTACACATGCTACGCAAAACATTCAGTACTTA. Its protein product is CASSTHATQNIQYL.

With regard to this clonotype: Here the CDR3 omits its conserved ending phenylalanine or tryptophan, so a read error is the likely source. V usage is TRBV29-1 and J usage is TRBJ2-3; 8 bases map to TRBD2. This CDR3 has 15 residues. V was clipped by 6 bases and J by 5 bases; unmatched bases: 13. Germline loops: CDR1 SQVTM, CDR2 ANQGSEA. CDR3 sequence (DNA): TGCAGCGTAGGGACTAGGGGGAGTTGGAAAGATACGCAGTATTAT. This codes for CSVGTRGSWKDTQYY.

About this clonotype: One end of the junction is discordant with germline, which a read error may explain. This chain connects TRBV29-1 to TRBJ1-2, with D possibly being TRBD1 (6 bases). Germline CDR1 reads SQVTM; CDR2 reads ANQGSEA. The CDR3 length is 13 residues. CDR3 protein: CSASQGTENGHTF. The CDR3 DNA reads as TGCAGCGCCTCGCAGGGGACTGAGAATGGCCACACCTTC.

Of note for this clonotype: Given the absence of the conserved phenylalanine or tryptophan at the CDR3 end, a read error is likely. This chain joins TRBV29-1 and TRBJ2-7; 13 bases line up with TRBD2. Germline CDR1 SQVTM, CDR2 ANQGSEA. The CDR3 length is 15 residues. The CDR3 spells CSVEGTSGTIWEQYS. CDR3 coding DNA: TGCAGCGTGGAAGGGACTAGCGGGACCATTTGGGAGCAGTACTCC.

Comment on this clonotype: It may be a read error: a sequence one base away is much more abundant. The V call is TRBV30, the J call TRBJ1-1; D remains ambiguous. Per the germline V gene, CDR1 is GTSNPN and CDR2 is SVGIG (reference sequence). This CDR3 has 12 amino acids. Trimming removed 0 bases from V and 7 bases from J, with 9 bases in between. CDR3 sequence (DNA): TGTGCCTGGAGTGTCAACCGGCTTGAAGCTTTCTTT. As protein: CAWSVNRLEAFF.

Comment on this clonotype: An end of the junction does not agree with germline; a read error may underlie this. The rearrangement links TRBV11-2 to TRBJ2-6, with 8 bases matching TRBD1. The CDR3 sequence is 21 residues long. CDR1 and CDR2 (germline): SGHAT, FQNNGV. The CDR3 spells CASSMGGDRGYSLSGANVLTF. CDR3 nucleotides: TGTGCCAGCAGCATGGGGGGAGACAGGGGCTATTCCCTCTCTGGGGCCAACGTCCTTACTTTC. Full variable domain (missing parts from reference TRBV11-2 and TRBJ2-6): EAGVAQSPRYKIIEKRQSVAFWCNPISGHATLYWYQQILGQGPKLLIQFQNNGVVDDSQLPKDRFSAERLKGVDSTLKIQPAKLEDSAVYLCASSMGGDRGYSLSGANVLTFGAGSRLTVL.

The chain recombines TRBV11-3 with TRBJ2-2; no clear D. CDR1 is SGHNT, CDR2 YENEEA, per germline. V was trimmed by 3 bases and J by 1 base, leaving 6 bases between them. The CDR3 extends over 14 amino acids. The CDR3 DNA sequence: TGTGCCAGCAGCTTCGCCCAGAACACCGGGGAGCTGTTTTTT. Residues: CASSFAQNTGELFF. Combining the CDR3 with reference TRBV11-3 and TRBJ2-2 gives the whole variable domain EAGVVQSPRYKIIEKKQPVAFWCNPISGHNTLYWYLQNLGQGPELLIRYENEEAVDDSQLPKDRFSAERLKGVDSTLKIQPAELGDSAVYLCASSFAQNTGELFFGEGSRLTVL.

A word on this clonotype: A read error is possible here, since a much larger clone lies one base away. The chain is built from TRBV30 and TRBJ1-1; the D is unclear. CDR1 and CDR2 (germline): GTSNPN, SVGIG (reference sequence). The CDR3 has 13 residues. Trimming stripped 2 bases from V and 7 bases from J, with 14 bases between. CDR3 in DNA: TGTGCCTGGAGTATCGGGTGGGCCGGTGAAGCTTTCTTT. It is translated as CAWSIGWAGEAFF.

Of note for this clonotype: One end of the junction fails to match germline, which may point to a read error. The CDR3 loop is CSVSRTGGLWETQNF. In DNA form, the CDR3 reads TGCAGCGTTTCAAGGACAGGGGGCTTGTGGGAGACCCAGAACTTC. V usage is TRBV29-1 and J usage is TRBJ2-5, with 11 bases lining up with TRBD1. The CDR3 runs to 15 residues. Germline CDR1 reads SQVTM; CDR2 reads ANQGSEA.

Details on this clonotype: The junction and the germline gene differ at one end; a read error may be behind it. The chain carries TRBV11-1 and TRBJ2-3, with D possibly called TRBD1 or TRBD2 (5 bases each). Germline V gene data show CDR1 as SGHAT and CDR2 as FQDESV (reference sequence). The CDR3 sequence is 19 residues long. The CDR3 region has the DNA TGTGCCAGCAGCTCTGGGGGAAGCTCTGTCGGAGCCCTCACAGAAACGCAGTATTTT. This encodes CASSSGGSSVGALTETQYF.

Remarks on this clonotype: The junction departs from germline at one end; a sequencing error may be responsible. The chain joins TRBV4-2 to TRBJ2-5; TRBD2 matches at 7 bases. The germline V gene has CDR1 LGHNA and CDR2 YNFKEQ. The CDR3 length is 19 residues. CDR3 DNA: TGTGCCATCAGCCCCAGTTGGACTAGGCTAGCGGCCTTTGGAGAGACCCAGTACTTT. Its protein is CAISPSWTRLAAFGETQYF.

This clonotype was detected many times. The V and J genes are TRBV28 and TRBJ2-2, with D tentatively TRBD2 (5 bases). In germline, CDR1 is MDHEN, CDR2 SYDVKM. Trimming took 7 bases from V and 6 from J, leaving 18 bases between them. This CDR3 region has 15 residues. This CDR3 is CASTSVEGRSGELFF. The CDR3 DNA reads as TGTGCCAGCACTTCAGTCGAGGGCCGATCCGGGGAGCTGTTTTTT. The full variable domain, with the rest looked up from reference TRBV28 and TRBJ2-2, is DVKVTQSSRYLVKRTGEKVFLECVQDMDHENMFWYRQDPGLGLRLIYFSYDVKMKEKGDIPEGYSVSREKKERFSLILESASTNQTSMYLCASTSVEGRSGELFFGEGSRLTVL.

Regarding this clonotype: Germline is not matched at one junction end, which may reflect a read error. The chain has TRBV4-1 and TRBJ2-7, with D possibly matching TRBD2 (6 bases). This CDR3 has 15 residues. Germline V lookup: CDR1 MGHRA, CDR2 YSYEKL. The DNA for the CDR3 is TGCGTCAGCAACCAAGATAACGCACTAGCCATGGCGCAGTACTTC. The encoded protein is CVSNQDNALAMAQYF.

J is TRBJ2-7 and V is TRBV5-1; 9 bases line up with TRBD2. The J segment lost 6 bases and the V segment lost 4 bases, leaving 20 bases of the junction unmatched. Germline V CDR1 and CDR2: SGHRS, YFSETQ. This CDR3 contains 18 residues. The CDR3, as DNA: TGCGCCAGCAGCATCAGGACTAGCGTAACTGGGGGAAGCTTCGAGCAGTACTTC. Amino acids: CASSIRTSVTGGSFEQYF.

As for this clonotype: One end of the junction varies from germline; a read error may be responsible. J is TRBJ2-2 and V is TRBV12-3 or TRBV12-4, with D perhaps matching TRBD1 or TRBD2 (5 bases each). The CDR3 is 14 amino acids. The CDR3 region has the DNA TGTGCCAGCATTGTGACAGCGAACACCGGGGAGTTGTTTTTT. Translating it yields CASIVTANTGELFF.

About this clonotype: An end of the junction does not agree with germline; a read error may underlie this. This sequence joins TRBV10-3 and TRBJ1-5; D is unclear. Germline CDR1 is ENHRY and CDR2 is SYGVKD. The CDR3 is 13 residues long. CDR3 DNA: TGTGTCATCTGTGACGGGGAGAATCAGCCCCAGCATTTT. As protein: CVICDGENQPQHF.

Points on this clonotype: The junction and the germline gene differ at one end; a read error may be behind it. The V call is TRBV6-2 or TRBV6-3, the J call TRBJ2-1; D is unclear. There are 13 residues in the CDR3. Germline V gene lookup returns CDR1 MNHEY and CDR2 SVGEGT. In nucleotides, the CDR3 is TGTGCCAGCGGTTACGTAGTCGACAATGAGCAGTTCTTC. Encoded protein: CASGYVVDNEQFF.

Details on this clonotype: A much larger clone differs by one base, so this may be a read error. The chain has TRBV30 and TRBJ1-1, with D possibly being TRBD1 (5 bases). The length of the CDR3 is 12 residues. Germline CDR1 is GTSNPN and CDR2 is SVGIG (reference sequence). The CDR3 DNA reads TGTACCTGGAGTGTACGGACAAATGAAGCTTTCTTT. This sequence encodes CTWSVRTNEAFF.

CDR3 in DNA: TGCAGCGTTGAAGATAAGGTTAGCGGGAAGACCCAGTACTTC. Protein: CSVEDKVSGKTQYF. The chain employs TRBV29-1 and TRBJ2-5, with 8 bases aligning to TRBD2. Germline values: CDR1 SQVTM, CDR2 ANQGSEA. CDR3 length equals 14 residues. Trimming cost V 0 bases and J 6 bases; bases outside gene matches: 6.

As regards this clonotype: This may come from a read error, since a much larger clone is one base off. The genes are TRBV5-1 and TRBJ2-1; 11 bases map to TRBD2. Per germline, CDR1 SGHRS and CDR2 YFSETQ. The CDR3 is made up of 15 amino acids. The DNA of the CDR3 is TGCTCCAGCAGCCTCACTAGCGGGAGCTACAATGAGCAGTTCTTC. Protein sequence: CSSSLTSGSYNEQFF. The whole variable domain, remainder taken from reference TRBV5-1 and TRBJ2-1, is KAGVTQTPRYLIKTRGQQVTLSCSPISGHRSVSWYQQTPGQGLQFLFEYFSETQRNKGNFPGRFSGRQFSNSRSEMNVSTLELGDSALYLCSSSLTSGSYNEQFFGPGTRLTVL.

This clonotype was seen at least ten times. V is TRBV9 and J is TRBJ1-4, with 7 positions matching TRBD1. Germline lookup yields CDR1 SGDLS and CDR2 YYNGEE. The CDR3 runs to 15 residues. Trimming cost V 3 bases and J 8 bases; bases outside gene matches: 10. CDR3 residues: CASSATGARGEKLFF. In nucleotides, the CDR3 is TGTGCCAGCAGCGCTACAGGGGCCCGAGGGGAAAAACTGTTTTTT.